The 24 T cell receptor beta chains in this list originate from one sample, sequenced in a study of blood T cells in healthy people across ages. Using a J-beta primer mix together with a sample-barcoded 5' primer, a second PCR was run for about 7 to 12 cycles. In TCRdb, the 5' RACE reads were re-called with MiXCR into one record per CDR3 protein. The table includes 700,000 to 1,000,000 distinct CDR3 sequences, 40% to 50% detected once. The sample taken for sequencing was blood. These receptors were obtained from a man aged 60-69 years in good health.

The V and J genes are TRBV10-3 and TRBJ2-7; 11 nucleotides match TRBD2. The CDR3 is made up of 15 amino acids. Germline CDR1 ENHRY, CDR2 SYGVKD. V shed 6 bases and J 3 bases; nucleotides not matched to a gene: 7. This CDR3 is CAIRASGGPDYEQYF. CDR3 sequence (DNA): TGTGCCATCAGGGCTAGCGGGGGGCCGGACTACGAGCAGTACTTC.

The CDR3 region is CSARAQGYSPLHF. In DNA form, the CDR3 reads TGCAGTGCTAGAGCACAGGGATATTCACCCCTCCACTTT. V usage is TRBV20-1 and J usage is TRBJ1-6; maybe TRBD1 (6 bases). The CDR3 consists of 13 residues. Germline CDR1 and CDR2: DFQATT and SNEGSKA (reference sequence). Between the trimmed V and J ends, which lost 1 base and 8 bases, there was a span of 9 bases.

The chain is built from TRBV7-2 and TRBJ2-3; D remains unclear. Trimming pared 1 base from V and 0 bases from J, leaving 11 bases between. CDR1 is SGHTA and CDR2 is FQGNSA in the germline V gene. This CDR3 contains 16 residues. CDR3 residues: CASSLGGSPSTDTQYF. In nucleotides, the CDR3 is TGTGCCAGCAGCTTAGGCGGCTCTCCTAGCACAGATACGCAGTATTTT.

Note on this clonotype: At one boundary the junction diverges from the germline segment, which might be a read error. The genes are TRBV18 and TRBJ2-1; D perhaps matches TRBD2 (7 bases). The J call may be mistaken, given a closer DNA end match to TRBJ2-7. The CDR3 totals 14 residues. CDR1 is KGHSH, CDR2 LQKENI, per germline. CDR3 bases: TGTGCCAGCCCACCACGGGGGGCCGGGTACGAGCAGTACTTC. It yields the protein CASPPRGAGYEQYF.

CDR3 coding DNA: TGTGCCAGCAGTTATGACAATAGGGACACAGATACGCAGTATTTT. Encoded protein: CASSYDNRDTDTQYF. The chain joins TRBV6-2 or TRBV6-3 to TRBJ2-3; D gene unclear. Between the trimmed V and J ends, which lost 3 bases and 2 bases, there was a span of 12 bases. This CDR3 has 15 amino acids. Germline CDR1 MNHEY, CDR2 SVGEGT.

This clonotype was picked up a small number of times. The chain has TRBV25-1 and TRBJ2-7, with D possibly TRBD2 on 7 matching bases. From germline, CDR1 is MGHDK and CDR2 SYGVNS. V shed 3 bases and J shed 2 bases, with 8 bases lying between them. The CDR3 spans 13 residues. CDR3 sequence reads: CASSEGGPYEQYF. CDR3 DNA: TGTGCCAGCAGTGAGGGGGGGCCCTACGAGCAGTACTTC.

About this clonotype itself: Its ends do not fully match the called genes, so a read error is possible. The chain employs TRBV20-1 and TRBJ2-3; 8 bases are shared with TRBD1. The CDR3 is 14 residues long. CDR1 DFQATT and CDR2 SNEGSKA come from the germline V gene (reference sequence). CDR3 protein: CSALGQGSTATQYF. The CDR3 coding sequence is TGCAGTGCGCTTGGACAGGGTTCCACAGCTACGCAGTATTTT.

This clonotype was recorded a few times. The rearrangement joins TRBV29-1 to TRBJ1-1; the D gene is possibly TRBD1 (6 bases). V shed 3 bases and J shed 7 bases, with 12 bases lying between them. This CDR3 region has 12 residues. Per the germline V gene, CDR1 is SQVTM and CDR2 is ANQGSEA. The CDR3 sequence: CSVERQVGEAFF. The CDR3 DNA is TGCAGCGTTGAGCGACAGGTTGGTGAAGCTTTCTTT.

V gene TRBV7-2 combines with J gene TRBJ1-2; TRBD1 matches 8 bases. V dropped 1 base and J dropped 6; count of bases not matched to a gene: 10. The V gene's germline CDR1 is SGHTA and CDR2 FQGNSA. This CDR3 is 16 amino acids long. The CDR3 sequence is CASSLEGPQGVDGYTF. The CDR3 nucleotides read TGTGCCAGCAGCTTAGAGGGTCCACAGGGGGTAGATGGCTACACCTTC. The entire variable domain, with the rest obtained from reference TRBV7-2 and TRBJ1-2, is as follows: GAGVSQSPSNKVTEKGKDVELRCDPISGHTALYWYRQSLGQGLEFLIYFQGNSAPDKSGLPSDRFSAERTGGSVSTLTIQRTQQEDSAVYLCASSLEGPQGVDGYTFGSGTRLTVV.

The V and J genes are TRBV20-1 and TRBJ1-1, with 7 bases aligning to TRBD1. J lost 5 bases, V lost 0 bases, and 6 bases had no gene match. The CDR3 has 14 amino acids. CDR1 DFQATT and CDR2 SNEGSKA come from the germline V gene (reference sequence). In DNA form, the CDR3 reads TGCAGTGCTAGAGAACAGGGGCGGTGGACTGAAGCTTTCTTT. Amino acids: CSAREQGRWTEAFF.

CDR3 in DNA: TGCAGTGTTTTGCCAGGGATATACGAGCAGTACTTC. Translating it yields CSVLPGIYEQYF. The V and J genes are TRBV20-1 and TRBJ2-7; maybe TRBD1 (5 bases). Germline loops: CDR1 DFQATT, CDR2 SNEGSKA (reference sequence). V was trimmed by 7 bases and J by 4 bases, leaving 14 bases between them. The CDR3 loop spans 12 amino acids.

The chain combines TRBV25-1 with TRBJ2-3; a weak D match, TRBD1 (6 bases). The germline V gene has CDR1 MGHDK and CDR2 SYGVNS. This CDR3 is 13 amino acids long. V lost 8 bases and J 9 bases, leaving 18 bases between the germline ends. The CDR3 DNA reads as TGTGCCAGCGGCTGGGAACCCAGGGGAACGCAGTATTTT. Translation: CASGWEPRGTQYF.

V usage is TRBV7-2 and J usage is TRBJ2-3; D not certain. The CDR3 runs 13 residues. Germline V CDR1 and CDR2: SGHTA, FQGNSA. The V and J ends lost 0 bases and 6 bases respectively, with 7 bases between them. CDR3 amino acids: CASSLAGLDTQYF. The CDR3, as DNA: TGTGCCAGCAGCTTAGCCGGTCTGGATACGCAGTATTTT.

The CDR3 here is CSASLTGGIYEQYF. The CDR3 DNA reads as TGCAGTGCTAGTCTGACAGGGGGAATCTACGAGCAGTACTTC. V gene TRBV20-1 combines with J gene TRBJ2-7; 9 bases fit TRBD1. Germline V gene data show CDR1 as DFQATT and CDR2 as SNEGSKA (reference sequence). V was clipped by 3 bases and J by 3 bases; unmatched bases: 6. The CDR3 is made up of 14 amino acids.

This clonotype has more than one count but fewer than ten. The gene calls are TRBV20-1 and TRBJ2-7; 12 nucleotides agree with TRBD2. J gave up 4 bases and V 6 bases, and 7 bases lay outside the gene matches. The germline CDR1 and CDR2 sequences are DFQATT and SNEGSKA (reference sequence). The CDR3 covers 14 residues. Here the CDR3 reads CSALTSGGRYEQYF. The CDR3 nucleotides are TGCAGTGCCCTGACTAGCGGGGGACGGTACGAGCAGTACTTC.

This clonotype was observed at least ten times. V is TRBV10-3 and J is TRBJ2-7, with no clear D. V was shortened by 2 bases and J by 1 base, with 12 bases between the two germline ends. CDR1 is ENHRY and CDR2 is SYGVKD in the germline V gene. This CDR3 contains 15 residues. CDR3 region: CAISEGMGGSYEQYF. The CDR3 DNA reads TGTGCCATCAGTGAGGGTATGGGCGGTTCCTACGAGCAGTACTTC.

This clonotype was found once. The J gene is TRBJ1-4, the V gene TRBV5-6; D is ambiguous. The V end was cut by 1 base, the J end by 8 bases, with 9 bases between. The germline V gene has CDR1 SGHDT and CDR2 YYEEEE. CDR3 length: 13 residues. The CDR3 DNA follows: TGTGCCAGCAGCTTGATTCTGGAGGAAAAACTGTTTTTT. Its translation: CASSLILEEKLFF.

Turning to this clonotype: A clone one base away is much larger, so this may be a read error. The chain uses TRBV29-1 and TRBJ2-1, with a tentative D call TRBD2 (6 bases). The germline V and J ends were trimmed by 4 bases and 6 bases, with 13 bases remaining between them. CDR1 SQVTM and CDR2 ANQGSEA come from the germline V gene. This CDR3 has 13 amino acids. The CDR3 DNA sequence: TGCAGCGTTGGCGGGAACCCCTGCAATGAGCAGTTCTTC. Translation: CSVGGNPCNEQFF.

As for this clonotype: With a much larger clone just one base away, this may be a read error. The rearrangement joins TRBV7-9 to TRBJ2-3; perhaps TRBD2 as D (6 bases). The CDR3 has 16 amino acids. From germline, CDR1 is SEHNR and CDR2 FQNEAQ (reference sequence). CDR3 region: CASSWRDSRNTDRQYF. The CDR3 DNA reads TGTGCCAGCAGCTGGCGGGACTCCAGAAACACAGATAGGCAGTATTTT.

This clonotype has a single count. The chain links TRBV21-1 to TRBJ1-4; TRBD1, the table's D call, was not compared with the DNA. TRBV21-1 is recorded as a pseudogene. The length of the CDR3 is 19 residues. The CDR3 region is CASSNGQETGGITNEKLFF. The CDR3 nucleotides read TGTGCCAGCAGCAATGGTCAGGAGACAGGGGGCATCACTAATGAAAAACTGTTTTTT.

Only a few counts were recorded for this clonotype. This chain connects TRBV12-3 or TRBV12-4 to TRBJ2-4; 11 bases fit TRBD1. The last part of the DNA fits TRBJ2-7 better; the J call may be wrong. The CDR3 is made up of 15 amino acids. The DNA for the CDR3 is TGTGCCAGCAGTGCCCACGGACAGGGGGCTGACGAGCAGTACTTC. It is translated as CASSAHGQGADEQYF.

The chain uses TRBV7-2 and TRBJ1-5, with unresolved D. Per germline, CDR1 SGHTA and CDR2 FQGNSA. This CDR3 has 14 residues. Trimming took off 5 bases at V and 6 bases at J, with 14 bases between the two ends. The CDR3 is CASSPVNRVQPQHF. In DNA, the CDR3 is TGTGCCAGCAGCCCAGTGAACAGAGTTCAGCCCCAGCATTTT.

The chain has TRBV4-1 and TRBJ1-2; D gene ambiguous. V lost 0 bases and J lost 7, with 12 bases in between. This CDR3 has 14 amino acids. CDR1 and CDR2 from the germline V gene are MGHRA and YSYEKL. The CDR3 bases are TGCGCCAGCAGCCAAGATGGTTGGGTACGTGGCTACACCTTC. Its protein product is CASSQDGWVRGYTF.

The chain uses TRBV5-6 and TRBJ1-5; D is undetermined. Trimming removed 2 bases from V and 0 bases from J, with 6 bases in between. The length of the CDR3 is 14 residues. The germline CDR1 and CDR2 sequences are SGHDT and YYEEEE. CDR3 amino acids: CASSFFNSNQPQHF. DNA for the CDR3: TGTGCCAGCAGCTTCTTTAATAGCAATCAGCCCCAGCATTTT.